This T cell receptor beta chain was found in a study of metastatic and nonmetastatic thyroid tumors. Study-level background: Repertoire data that came from the blood and tumor or nodule tissue of malignant and benign thyroid patients were compared.

CDR3 length: 14 residues. Per the germline V gene, CDR1 is SQVTM and CDR2 is ANQGSEA. Trimming cost V 6 bases and J 7 bases; bases outside gene matches: 6. Until they underwent thyroid surgery, no patient had received any treatment. Original methodology: CDR3 differences across clinicopathological groups were used to build a distant-metastasis classifier for papillary thyroid cancer. TCRdb re-clonotyped the PCR reads through MiXCR. In this record, the V and J calls reflect TCRdb's handling and not the investigators' own analysis. Among 39,000 or so clones listed, over 40% were seen once. The chain links TRBV29-1 to TRBJ2-2, with 12 nucleotides matching TRBD2. The receptor was isolated from a male donor with papillary thyroid cancer or a benign thyroid nodule (not recorded which). Some clones in this sample may be carry-over from other donors' samples. Source material: tumor tissue. The CDR3 nucleotides read TGCAGCGTAGCTAGCGGGAGGGGATTCGGGGAGCTGTTTTTT. This sequence encodes CSVASGRGFGELFF.